These 23 T cell receptor beta chains originate from one sample sequenced in a study of blood T cell repertoires in COVID-19. Repertoires were generated with immunoSEQ multiplex PCR, while TCRdb's copy carries only in-frame clones and drops some. Of 300,000 to 350,000 clones in the sample, about 87% were seen once. Sequenced input: peripheral blood. The receptors come from a woman between 50 and 59 years old with COVID-19, enrolled during active disease.

The chain has TRBV5-1 and TRBJ1-3; no reliable D call. V lost 4 bases and J 0 bases, leaving 14 bases between the germline ends. The CDR3 has 16 amino acids. Germline CDR1 and CDR2: SGHRS and YFSETQ. CDR3: CASSGEYTVSGNTIYF. The CDR3 DNA follows: TGCGCCAGCAGCGGAGAATACACGGTCTCTGGAAACACCATATATTTT.

This chain joins TRBV11-3 and TRBJ2-7, with 9 bases aligning to TRBD1. In germline, CDR1 is SGHNT, CDR2 YENEEA. There are 15 residues in the CDR3. The trim removed 3 bases at V and 3 bases at J, leaving 6 bases unmatched. In DNA, the CDR3 is TGTGCCAGCAGCTTTAACAGGGGGCAAAGCTACGAGCAGTACTTC. The encoded protein is CASSFNRGQSYEQYF.

The chain recombines TRBV7-2 with TRBJ1-1; D is ambiguous. The CDR3 has 14 amino acids. Germline lookup yields CDR1 SGHTA and CDR2 FQGNSA. V lost 5 bases and J 0 bases, leaving 10 bases between the germline ends. The CDR3 region is CASSQRVMNTEAFF. The CDR3 DNA reads as TGTGCCAGCAGCCAGAGGGTAATGAACACTGAAGCTTTCTTT.

This CDR3 reads CASQMGQYSYNEQFF. CDR3 nucleotide sequence: TGTGCCAGTCAGATGGGGCAATACTCCTACAATGAGCAGTTCTTC. This chain connects TRBV19 to TRBJ2-1; a weak D match, TRBD1 (5 bases). V lost 8 bases and J 0 bases, leaving 14 bases between the germline ends. Looked up from germline, CDR1 is LNHDA and CDR2 is SQIVND (reference sequence). CDR3 length equals 15 residues.

This chain connects TRBV29-1 to TRBJ1-4; D unclear. CDR3 length equals 12 residues. Germline V lookup: CDR1 SQVTM, CDR2 ANQGSEA. Trimming removed 5 bases from V and 5 bases from J, with 9 bases in between. CDR3 nucleotide sequence: TGCAGCGTTTTTTCGGGGAATGAAAAACTGTTTTTT. Its protein product is CSVFSGNEKLFF.

V usage is TRBV6-5 and J usage is TRBJ2-7; maybe TRBD2 (5 bases). V lost 6 bases, J lost 4 bases, and 19 bases lay in between. The CDR3 extends over 15 amino acids. Germline V CDR1 and CDR2: MNHEY, SVGAGI. The CDR3 reads CASRSGAATGYEQYF. As DNA, the CDR3 is TGTGCCAGCAGATCCGGCGCTGCCACGGGGTACGAGCAGTACTTC.

The chain couples TRBV11-2 to TRBJ2-2, with 9 bases lining up with TRBD2. The ends lost 5 bases at V and 7 bases at J; junction bases unmatched: 11. CDR1 and CDR2 (germline): SGHAT, FQNNGV. This CDR3 region has 16 residues. The CDR3 sequence: CASSPPGLAGNGELFF. The CDR3 nucleotides are TGTGCCAGCAGCCCCCCGGGGCTAGCGGGGAACGGGGAGCTGTTTTTT.

This clone came up once. The J gene is TRBJ1-1, the V gene TRBV6-5; D is perhaps TRBD1 (6 bases). V dropped 6 bases and J dropped 1 base, with 12 bases sitting between them. The CDR3 loop spans 14 amino acids. Germline V CDR1 and CDR2: MNHEY, SVGAGI. The CDR3 region has the DNA TGTGCCAGCAGGGTACCGGGACAGAACACTGAAGCTTTCTTT. This codes for CASRVPGQNTEAFF.

V usage is TRBV11-2 and J usage is TRBJ2-7; 8 bases match TRBD1. V was pared by 3 bases and J by 0 bases, with 4 bases of the junction left unmatched. CDR1 SGHAT and CDR2 FQNNGV come from the germline V gene. The CDR3 totals 15 residues. DNA for the CDR3: TGTGCCAGCAGCTTGTGGACAGGGAGCTCCTACGAGCAGTACTTC. It yields the protein CASSLWTGSSYEQYF.

The chain uses TRBV10-3 and TRBJ1-5, with a possible D match to TRBD1 (5 bases). Germline CDR1 and CDR2: ENHRY and SYGVKD. Between the trimmed V and J ends, which lost 2 bases and 4 bases, there was a span of 15 bases. CDR3 length equals 16 residues. Written as DNA, the CDR3 is TGTGCCATCAGTGAGAGGACACTTGCTCGTAATCAGCCCCAGCATTTT. As protein: CAISERTLARNQPQHF.

The V gene is TRBV15, the J gene TRBJ1-3; 7 nucleotides agree with TRBD1. V was pared by 1 base and J by 3 bases, with 6 bases of the junction left unmatched. Germline V gene data show CDR1 as LNHNV and CDR2 as YYDKDF (reference sequence). The CDR3 sequence is 16 residues long. CDR3 region: CATSRGEGTVGNTIYF. In nucleotides, the CDR3 is TGTGCCACCAGCAGAGGGGAAGGGACAGTTGGAAACACCATATATTTT.

The V gene is TRBV29-1, the J gene TRBJ1-1; D is unresolved. The CDR3 is made up of 11 amino acids. Germline lookup yields CDR1 SQVTM and CDR2 ANQGSEA. The V end was cut by 4 bases, the J end by 4 bases, with 7 bases between. CDR3 sequence reads: CSVGATTEAFF. As DNA, the CDR3 is TGCAGCGTTGGGGCGACCACTGAAGCTTTCTTT.

This chain connects TRBV4-2 to TRBJ2-7; 8 nucleotides match TRBD1. Germline values: CDR1 LGHNA, CDR2 YNFKEQ. CDR3 length: 15 residues. The V segment lost 6 bases and the J segment 5 bases; nucleotides outside the gene matches: 12. For the CDR3, the DNA is TGTGCCAGCAGACCTGGCACACAGGGGGTGGACGAGCAGTACTTC. This translates into CASRPGTQGVDEQYF.

This chain uses TRBV30 with TRBJ1-3, with 11 bases matching TRBD1. The CDR3 has 15 residues. Germline assignment: CDR1 GTSNPN and CDR2 SVGIG (reference sequence). J was trimmed by 4 bases and V by 3 bases; bases with no gene match: 5. CDR3 in DNA: TGTGCCTGGAGGCGGACAGGGGGCTGGGGAAACACCATATATTTT. This sequence encodes CAWRRTGGWGNTIYF.

The gene calls are TRBV5-6 and TRBJ1-2; 11 nucleotides match TRBD1. Germline CDR1 and CDR2: SGHDT and YYEEEE. V lost 4 bases, J lost 1 base, and 6 bases stayed unmatched. The CDR3 contains 16 residues. The CDR3 protein is CASSVDRGLVNYGYTF. The DNA for the CDR3 is TGTGCCAGCAGCGTGGACAGGGGGCTCGTTAACTATGGCTACACCTTC.

This chain joins TRBV5-4 and TRBJ2-2, with D uncertain. Germline V CDR1 and CDR2: SGHNT, YYREEE (reference sequence). V was trimmed by 4 bases and J by 8 bases, leaving 21 bases between them. This CDR3 is built from 16 residues. CDR3 sequence (DNA): TGTGCCAGCAGCCCCGGCGCCCCCAAGAAGCGAGGGGAGCTGTTTTTT. It codes for CASSPGAPKKRGELFF. Drawing the rest from reference TRBV5-4 and TRBJ2-2, the complete variable domain is ETGVTQSPTHLIKTRGQQVTLRCSSQSGHNTVSWYQQALGQGPQFIFQYYREEENGRGNFPPRFSGLQFPNYSSELNVNALELDDSALYLCASSPGAPKKRGELFFGEGSRLTVL.

The chain carries TRBV6-6 and TRBJ1-1, with a weak D call TRBD1 (5 bases). V was clipped by 6 bases and J by 0 bases, with 17 bases between them. CDR3 size: 16 residues. The germline CDR1 and CDR2 sequences are MNHNY and SVGAGI (reference sequence). For the CDR3, the DNA is TGTGCCAGCAGCTACCCGACAGAAAGTATGAACACTGAAGCTTTCTTT. This encodes CASSYPTESMNTEAFF.

The CDR3, as DNA: TGTGCCAGCAGCCCGTCAGGGGGTAGTTCACCCCTCCACTTT. Protein sequence: CASSPSGGSSPLHF. V is TRBV7-3 and J is TRBJ1-6; TRBD1 aligns across 7 bases. The CDR3 length is 14 residues. The germline V gene has CDR1 SGHTA and CDR2 FQGTGA. Trimming at V came to 5 bases and at J to 9 bases, leaving 7 bases not matched to a gene.

V is TRBV7-3 and J is TRBJ2-5, with D possibly TRBD1 on 7 matching bases. The CDR3 runs 14 residues. With 5 bases removed from V and 4 bases from J, the gap between germline ends came to 14 bases. The germline V gene encodes CDR1 SGHTA and CDR2 FQGTGA. DNA for the CDR3: TGTGCCAGCAGCAATGCAGGGGGGAGAGAGACCCAGTACTTC. Translating it yields CASSNAGGRETQYF.

The CDR3 here is CASSLWASHNSPLHF. The CDR3 DNA follows: TGTGCCAGCAGTTTATGGGCCAGCCATAATTCACCCCTCCACTTT. V gene TRBV27 combines with J gene TRBJ1-6; D not resolved. Per germline, CDR1 MNHEY and CDR2 SMNVEV (reference sequence). The CDR3 loop spans 15 amino acids. V was shortened by 1 base and J by 5 bases, with 9 bases between the two germline ends.

As regards this clone: The same CDR3 also results from other DNA sequences found in this sample. This chain uses TRBV19 with TRBJ1-1; tentative D call: TRBD1 (6 bases). V was shortened by 5 bases and J by 3 bases, with 10 bases between the two germline ends. Germline-derived CDR1 and CDR2 are LNHDA and SQIVND (reference sequence). This CDR3 comprises 13 residues. The CDR3 loop is CASSLSGDTEAFF. The CDR3 DNA reads as TGTGCCAGTAGTTTGTCAGGGGACACTGAAGCTTTCTTT.

The chain recombines TRBV6-5 with TRBJ1-1, with D possibly being TRBD1 (5 bases). Deletions cut 2 bases from V and 1 base from J, with 11 bases between. CDR3 length: 15 residues. Looked up from germline, CDR1 is MNHEY and CDR2 is SVGAGI. The CDR3 reads CASSYNGAPNTEAFF. CDR3 nucleotide sequence: TGTGCCAGCAGTTACAATGGGGCCCCGAACACTGAAGCTTTCTTT.

V gene TRBV18 combines with J gene TRBJ1-1; 8 positions match TRBD1. Per germline, CDR1 KGHSH and CDR2 LQKENI. The CDR3 extends over 15 amino acids. Trimming took 3 bases from V and 0 from J; bases not matched to a gene: 3. The CDR3 DNA sequence: TGTGCCAGCTCACCCGGGACAGGTATGAACACTGAAGCTTTCTTT. It translates to CASSPGTGMNTEAFF.